Shown below are 21 T cell receptor beta chains from a single sample sequenced in a study of T cells in Graves' hyperthyroidism and ophthalmopathy. Amplification of TCR beta CDR3 regions used RNA as the template. HTBI primers were the set used in a first-round RT-PCR of the TCR CDR3. TCRdb reprocessed the multiplex PCR reads with MiXCR, giving one entry per CDR3 protein. The table has 490,000 or so distinct CDR3 sequences, approximately 23% seen once. Source material: blood. These receptor sequences come from a woman aged 70-85 years with Graves' ophthalmopathy.

Many counts were recorded for this clonotype. The chain recombines TRBV28 with TRBJ1-1, with D maybe TRBD1 (5 bases). V shed 6 bases and J shed 1 base, with 18 bases lying between them. The CDR3 is 16 residues long. Per the germline V gene, CDR1 is MDHEN and CDR2 is SYDVKM. The CDR3 sequence: CASSPGDLRGNTEAFF. In DNA form, the CDR3 reads TGTGCCAGCAGCCCCGGGGACCTTAGGGGGAACACTGAAGCTTTCTTT.

This clonotype appeared many times. As DNA, the CDR3 is TGTGCCAGCATTACTGGACAGGCCGTTCTAATCCGAAGGGCTTTCTTT. This translates into CASITGQAVLIRRAFF. V gene TRBV2 combines with J gene TRBJ1-1; TRBD1 matches at 7 bases. This CDR3 has 16 residues. CDR1 and CDR2 from the germline V gene are SNHLY and FYNNEI. With V trimmed by 7 bases and J by 11 bases, 22 bases remained unmatched.

On this clonotype: A much larger clone is a single base away; this may be a read error. The chain has TRBV11-2 and TRBJ2-2; D gene uncertain. In germline, CDR1 is SGHAT, CDR2 FQNNGV. The CDR3 is made up of 14 amino acids. V was cut by 5 bases and J by 7 bases, with 14 bases left in between. The CDR3 nucleotides are TGTGCCAGCAGCCTCAGTGGGATGGGCGGGGAGCTGTTTTTT. Translation gives CASSLSGMGGELFF.

The V and J genes are TRBV30 and TRBJ2-7; D remains ambiguous. V was shortened by 0 bases and J by 2 bases, with 8 bases between the two germline ends. The CDR3 consists of 13 residues. Germline V gene lookup returns CDR1 GTSNPN and CDR2 SVGIG (reference sequence). CDR3 DNA sequence: TGTGCCTGGAGTGTTGGGGAAACCTACGAGCAGTACTTC. Protein sequence: CAWSVGETYEQYF.

This clonotype was counted ten times or more. This chain links TRBV12-3 or TRBV12-4 with TRBJ2-2; 7 nucleotides agree with TRBD2. The CDR3 loop spans 16 amino acids. Trimming cost V 8 bases and J 1 base; bases outside gene matches: 10. The CDR3 region has the DNA TGTGCCAGCTCGCGGGCGGGAGTGGGGAACACCGGGGAGCTGTTTTTT. Encoded protein: CASSRAGVGNTGELFF.

This clonotype was detected many times. The J gene is TRBJ2-7, the V gene TRBV12-3 or TRBV12-4, with no clear D. CDR3 length: 14 residues. V was cut by 1 base and J by 2 bases, with 9 bases left in between. CDR3 bases: TGTGCCAGCAGTTTAGGCAGGCCCGCCTACGAGCAGTACTTC. This codes for CASSLGRPAYEQYF.

The chain has TRBV6-1 and TRBJ2-3; perhaps TRBD1 as D (5 bases). Between the trimmed V and J ends, which lost 7 bases and 0 bases, there was a span of 14 bases. This CDR3 is 15 amino acids long. Germline V CDR1 and CDR2: MNHNS, SASEGT. The chain's CDR3 is CASKDSSTSTDTQYF. The CDR3 DNA follows: TGTGCCAGCAAAGACAGTTCAACTAGCACAGATACGCAGTATTTT.

This clonotype occurred many times. The rearrangement links TRBV2 to TRBJ1-2; D unresolved. The germline V and J ends were trimmed by 4 bases and 8 bases, with 11 bases remaining between them. The germline V gene encodes CDR1 SNHLY and CDR2 FYNNEI. The CDR3 covers 12 residues. CDR3 sequence reads: CASSGGFGGYTF. CDR3 DNA sequence: TGTGCCAGCAGTGGAGGGTTTGGAGGCTACACCTTC.

V gene TRBV10-3 combines with J gene TRBJ1-1, with 10 nucleotides matching TRBD1. Trimming at V came to 3 bases and at J to 2 bases, leaving 12 bases not matched to a gene. Per the germline V gene, CDR1 is ENHRY and CDR2 is SYGVKD. CDR3 length equals 18 residues. The CDR3 nucleotides are TGTGCCATCAGTGAACGGAGAGGGACAGGGGTCTCAAACACTGAAGCTTTCTTT. Residues: CAISERRGTGVSNTEAFF.

This clonotype was counted many times. The chain links TRBV12-3 or TRBV12-4 to TRBJ2-3; D gene unclear. This CDR3 region has 13 residues. V dropped 3 bases and J dropped 3 bases, with 7 bases sitting between them. CDR3 amino acids: CASSFVLTDTQYF. CDR3 DNA: TGTGCCAGCAGTTTTGTTTTGACAGATACGCAGTATTTT.

The chain couples TRBV9 to TRBJ1-1; D gene unclear. V lost 0 bases to trimming and J lost 7 bases, with 10 bases between them. The germline V gene encodes CDR1 SGDLS and CDR2 YYNGEE. The CDR3 length is 13 residues. DNA of the CDR3: TGTGCCAGCAGCGTAGAGAGCAAGGGTGAAGCTTTCTTT. Its protein is CASSVESKGEAFF.

This chain connects TRBV7-9 to TRBJ2-3; weak D call: TRBD2 (5 bases). V was shortened by 0 bases and J by 2 bases, with 12 bases between the two germline ends. The CDR3 runs 16 residues. Germline V gene sequence: CDR1 SEHNR, CDR2 FQNEAQ (reference sequence). CDR3 DNA sequence: TGTGCCAGCAGCTTAGCGGGGAGCGGATCCACAGATACGCAGTATTTT. Translated: CASSLAGSGSTDTQYF.

This clonotype was counted between two and nine times. This chain joins TRBV19 and TRBJ1-5; D is unresolved. Trimming removed 3 bases at V and 5 bases at J, with 17 bases between. This CDR3 contains 16 residues. CDR1 is LNHDA, CDR2 SQIVND, per germline (reference sequence). This CDR3 is CASSIIDTLRDQPQHF. DNA for the CDR3: TGTGCCAGTAGTATTATCGACACCTTGAGGGATCAGCCCCAGCATTTT.

A word on this clonotype: Germline and junction disagree at one end, which may indicate a read error. The V gene is TRBV11-2, the J gene TRBJ2-7, with 10 bases matching TRBD2. The CDR3 loop spans 15 amino acids. CDR1 and CDR2 (germline): SGHAT, FQNNGV. The CDR3 nucleotides are TGTGCCAGCAGCTTAGTAGCGGGAGGCGTGGGCGAGCAGTGCTTC. Protein product: CASSLVAGGVGEQCF.

This clonotype was observed a few times. This chain joins TRBV27 and TRBJ2-1; D is unresolved. Germline assignment: CDR1 MNHEY and CDR2 SMNVEV (reference sequence). The CDR3 is 15 amino acids. With 2 bases removed from V and 4 bases from J, the gap between germline ends came to 12 bases. The CDR3: CASSLRGETYNEQFF. CDR3 coding DNA: TGTGCCAGCAGTTTAAGAGGCGAAACATACAATGAGCAGTTCTTC.

V gene TRBV6-6 combines with J gene TRBJ1-4; D unclear. CDR3 size: 16 residues. Looked up from germline, CDR1 is MNHNY and CDR2 is SVGAGI (reference sequence). The V end lost 3 bases, the J end lost 0 bases, and 11 bases lay between the germline ends. CDR3 in DNA: TGTGCCAGCAGTTATCGGGTCCCTGCAACTAATGAAAAACTGTTTTTT. Translating it yields CASSYRVPATNEKLFF.

This clonotype was recorded many times. The rearrangement joins TRBV13 to TRBJ2-1, with D possibly matching TRBD2 (5 bases). In germline, CDR1 is PRHDT, CDR2 FYEKMQ (reference sequence). Trimming shortened V by 5 bases and J by 0 bases, and 14 bases separated the two germline ends. The CDR3 runs to 16 residues. The CDR3: CASSLVASSSYNEQFF. DNA of the CDR3: TGTGCCAGCAGCCTCGTAGCGTCGAGCTCCTACAATGAGCAGTTCTTC.

This clonotype has more than one count but fewer than ten. This sequence joins TRBV20-1 and TRBJ1-2; tentative D call: TRBD1 (6 bases). The CDR3 is 14 amino acids. From germline, CDR1 is DFQATT and CDR2 SNEGSKA (reference sequence). V lost 6 bases to trimming and J lost 4 bases, with 18 bases between them. CDR3 DNA sequence: TGCAGTGCGGGCGACAGGAGCTCCCCCTATGGCTACACCTTC. Encoded protein: CSAGDRSSPYGYTF.

This clonotype has just a few counts. This chain uses TRBV14 with TRBJ2-1, with D perhaps assigned TRBD1 or TRBD2 (5 bases each). CDR3 length: 15 residues. V dropped 4 bases and J dropped 6 bases, with 16 bases sitting between them. The germline gives CDR1 SGHDN, CDR2 FVKESK. DNA for the CDR3: TGTGCCAGCAGCCTTTCTTTAACCGGGACCAATGAGCAGTTCTTC. Protein: CASSLSLTGTNEQFF.

This clonotype appeared a single time. The chain combines TRBV7-9 with TRBJ1-1; D not resolved. The length of the CDR3 is 17 residues. Per germline, CDR1 SEHNR and CDR2 FQNEAQ (reference sequence). V dropped 0 bases and J dropped 5 bases, with 19 bases sitting between them. CDR3 loop: CASSLAALEGKWTEAFF. The CDR3 DNA reads TGTGCCAGCAGCTTAGCCGCCCTCGAGGGCAAGTGGACTGAAGCTTTCTTT.

This clonotype occurred a few times. This sequence joins TRBV15 and TRBJ2-5; 8 bases map to TRBD2. Germline loops: CDR1 LNHNV, CDR2 YYDKDF (reference sequence). CDR3 size: 13 residues. V was pared by 9 bases and J by 1 base, with 4 bases of the junction left unmatched. CDR3 in DNA: TGTGCCACAGCGGGAGCCGTCCAAGAGACCCAGTACTTC. Amino acids: CATAGAVQETQYF.